The clone carrying this TCR beta chain showed up just once. The antigen remains undetermined. Profiling relied on immunoSEQ multiplex PCR, and the TCRdb table lists in-frame clones only, not all of them. This table has some 140,000 clones, about 92% appearing once. CDR1 is SEHNR, CDR2 FQNEAQ, per germline (reference sequence). V shed 8 bases, J shed 5 bases, and the junction held 10 bases outside the gene matches. This CDR3 contains 14 residues. This specimen belongs to a study of T cell responses to AZD1222 COVID-19 vaccine. Whole-study context: Doses given second, at about 4 or about 12 weeks, were pooled.

Study-wide points: In a largely white British group with more females than males, clonal diversity was possibly underestimated.

The chain employs TRBV7-9 and TRBJ2-5, with 8 positions matching TRBD2. Sequencing was performed on peripheral blood, taken on day 0 of AZD1222 vaccination. The receptor was derived from an adult in good health. The CDR3 sequence: CASGDGGAGETQYF. The CDR3 region has the DNA TGTGCCAGCGGGGACGGGGGGGCCGGCGAGACCCAGTACTTC.